This TCR beta chain is drawn from a study of shared clonotypes between healthy human individuals. The table came from immunoSEQ multiplex PCR; TCRdb's copy has only in-frame clones and leaves some out. This sample has roughly 2.2 million clones, with 85% to 95% found just once. For this clone: Its cognate antigen is unknown.

Germline V gene data show CDR1 as MNHNY and CDR2 as SVGAGI (reference sequence). Trimming took 5 bases from V and 0 from J; bases not matched to a gene: 6. The CDR3 sequence is 15 residues long. Findings and limits, study-wide: Naive CD4 clonotypes overlapped across a handful of donors at approximately 5.5%.

Sequencing was performed on naive CD4+ T cells from PBMCs. Subset: CD45RA+ positively selected. The TCR was taken from a man aged 18 to 29 in good health. Some clones in this sample may be carry-over from other donors' samples. The chain joins TRBV6-6 to TRBJ1-1, with 7 bases that match TRBD1. The CDR3 nucleotides are TGTGCCAGCAGTCCCGTCAGGGGGATGAACACTGAAGCTTTCTTT. The encoded protein is CASSPVRGMNTEAFF.